The 20 T cell receptor beta chains reported below all come from one sample, sequenced in a study of immune cell composition in non-small cell lung cancer. Normal lung sampling was at least 3 cm from the tumour, as distant as possible. Some clones are missing from TCRdb's copy, which holds only in-frame ones; the method was immunoSEQ multiplex PCR. The sample has 5,200 or so clones; roughly 88% are singletons. The source material was non-adjacent lung tissue. These receptors all come from a human donor with non-small cell lung cancer. Some clones in this sample may be carry-over from other donors' samples.

The rearrangement joins TRBV20-1 to TRBJ1-1; D not resolved. This CDR3 is built from 11 residues. CDR1 DFQATT and CDR2 SNEGSKA come from the germline V gene (reference sequence). The germline V and J ends were trimmed by 1 base and 7 bases, with 7 bases remaining between them. The CDR3 region has the DNA TGCAGTGCTAGAGTCAGGTTTGAAGCTTTCTTT. Residues: CSARVRFEAFF.

The chain has TRBV6-6 and TRBJ1-1; 11 positions agree with TRBD1. Germline values: CDR1 MNHNY, CDR2 SVGAGI (reference sequence). J lost 0 bases, V lost 10 bases, and 10 bases had no gene match. The CDR3 runs to 16 residues. The CDR3 region has the DNA TGTGCCACTCATACGGACAGGGGGCCTCTGAACACTGAAGCTTTCTTT. It yields the protein CATHTDRGPLNTEAFF.

The J gene is TRBJ2-5, the V gene TRBV2; D is perhaps TRBD2 (5 bases). The germline gives CDR1 SNHLY, CDR2 FYNNEI. Trimming left V 5 bases short and J 4 bases short, with 20 bases between. This CDR3 is built from 16 residues. CDR3 DNA: TGTGCCAGCAGTCCATTGACGGAGGAATTTGGAGAGACCCAGTACTTC. This sequence encodes CASSPLTEEFGETQYF.

This chain uses TRBV7-9 with TRBJ1-5; D uncertain. Germline V gives CDR1 SEHNR, CDR2 FQNEAQ (reference sequence). Trimming stripped 3 bases from V and 3 bases from J, with 9 bases between. The length of the CDR3 is 14 residues. In DNA, the CDR3 is TGTGCCAGCAGCTTGGGCGGGGACAATCAGCCCCAGCATTTT. This translates into CASSLGGDNQPQHF.

The chain joins TRBV7-9 to TRBJ1-2; 10 nucleotides match TRBD1. Germline V gene sequence: CDR1 SEHNR, CDR2 FQNEAQ (reference sequence). The J segment lost 13 bases and the V segment lost 1 base, leaving 6 bases of the junction unmatched. This CDR3 region has 13 residues. This chain's CDR3 is CASSLVRDRGGTF. CDR3 coding DNA: TGTGCCAGCAGCTTAGTCCGGGACAGGGGAGGCACCTTC.

This clone was detected once. The rearrangement joins TRBV2 to TRBJ2-3; 7 bases are shared with TRBD2. This CDR3 is 12 amino acids long. Germline assignment: CDR1 SNHLY and CDR2 FYNNEI. V gave up 11 bases and J gave up 6 bases; unmatched junction bases: 8. CDR3 DNA sequence: TGTGCCCAGCGCGGGAGTGGGGATACGCAGTATTTT. It specifies CAQRGSGDTQYF.

The genes are TRBV30 and TRBJ1-5, with D hard to call. Germline CDR1 is GTSNPN and CDR2 is SVGIG (reference sequence). The ends were cut back, 0 bases at V and 6 bases at J, with 9 bases in the middle. There are 13 residues in the CDR3. CDR3 nucleotide sequence: TGTGCCTGGAGTGTCCAGGCCGGTCAGCCCCAGCATTTT. Translating gives CAWSVQAGQPQHF.

The chain carries TRBV28 and TRBJ2-7; 8 nucleotides match TRBD1. V dropped 4 bases and J dropped 1; count of bases not matched to a gene: 12. This CDR3 is 17 amino acids long. Germline CDR1 reads MDHEN; CDR2 reads SYDVKM. CDR3 sequence (DNA): TGTGCCAGCAGTTGGTCGGGACAGGAGAGCCCATCCTACGAGCAGTACTTC. It translates to CASSWSGQESPSYEQYF.

The chain carries TRBV2 and TRBJ2-1; TRBD1 might be the D (6 bases). The CDR3 length is 16 residues. The germline V gene encodes CDR1 SNHLY and CDR2 FYNNEI. V was pared by 5 bases and J by 7 bases, with 21 bases between. The CDR3 reads CASSRAGTSILNEQFF. The DNA of the CDR3 is TGTGCCAGCAGTCGGGCCGGGACATCCATCTTAAATGAGCAGTTCTTC.

The chain combines TRBV18 with TRBJ1-1; D unresolved. Trimming stripped 0 bases from V and 0 bases from J, with 8 bases between. The CDR3 loop spans 15 amino acids. Germline values: CDR1 KGHSH, CDR2 LQKENI. The CDR3 coding sequence is TGTGCCAGCTCACCACCGAACAGAGTGAACACTGAAGCTTTCTTT. Translation gives CASSPPNRVNTEAFF.

This chain uses TRBV7-9 with TRBJ2-2; 8 bases map to TRBD2. V shed 5 bases and J 7 bases; nucleotides not matched to a gene: 6. Germline lookup yields CDR1 SEHNR and CDR2 FQNEAQ (reference sequence). The CDR3 is 14 amino acids. The CDR3 nucleotides are TGTGCCAGCAGCCACGGACTAGCCGGCGGGGAGCTGTTTTTT. Protein: CASSHGLAGGELFF.

V usage is TRBV2 and J usage is TRBJ1-1; the D gene is possibly TRBD1 (6 bases). Germline V CDR1 and CDR2: SNHLY, FYNNEI. The CDR3 is made up of 14 amino acids. Trimming cost V 4 bases and J 0 bases, with 9 bases left between them. DNA for the CDR3: TGTGCCAGCAGTGGGACAGTAATGAACACTGAAGCTTTCTTT. Protein: CASSGTVMNTEAFF.

The chain uses TRBV7-8 and TRBJ1-2, with a possible D match to TRBD1 (6 bases). The germline gives CDR1 SGHVS, CDR2 FQNEAQ. This CDR3 is 13 amino acids long. V lost 5 bases and J lost 3, with 10 bases in between. The DNA for the CDR3 is TGTGCCAGCAGCCCTGGACAGTACTATGGCTACACCTTC. Translated, it gives CASSPGQYYGYTF.

The rearrangement joins TRBV7-2 to TRBJ1-4; D is ambiguous. The germline V gene encodes CDR1 SGHTA and CDR2 FQGNSA. The ends were cut back, 5 bases at V and 0 bases at J, with 7 bases in the middle. CDR3 length: 14 amino acids. For the CDR3, the DNA is TGTGCCAGCAGCCGTACAACAACTAATGAAAAACTGTTTTTT. It yields the protein CASSRTTTNEKLFF.

V usage is TRBV6-6 and J usage is TRBJ1-2, with no clear D. Per the germline V gene, CDR1 is MNHNY and CDR2 is SVGAGI (reference sequence). V was pared by 0 bases and J by 4 bases, with 9 bases between. This CDR3 region has 14 residues. The CDR3 coding sequence is TGTGCCAGCAGTTACTCGCCGGGGTCCTATGGCTACACCTTC. Translated, it gives CASSYSPGSYGYTF.

J is TRBJ2-1 and V is TRBV6-5; 9 positions agree with TRBD1. CDR3 length: 15 amino acids. Germline loops: CDR1 MNHEY, CDR2 SVGAGI. Trimming took 4 bases from V and 4 from J; bases not matched to a gene: 5. CDR3 in amino acids: CASSFTGGSYNEQFF. The CDR3 bases are TGTGCCAGCAGTTTCACAGGGGGCTCATACAATGAGCAGTTCTTC.

The chain employs TRBV9 and TRBJ1-4, with unresolved D. Deletions cut 1 base from V and 0 bases from J, with 4 bases between. The CDR3 spans 14 residues. In germline, CDR1 is SGDLS, CDR2 YYNGEE. The CDR3 sequence is CASSVTTTNEKLFF. CDR3 DNA sequence: TGTGCCAGCAGCGTAACAACAACTAATGAAAAACTGTTTTTT.

The chain carries TRBV19 and TRBJ2-7; 7 positions agree with TRBD2. This CDR3 contains 13 residues. Germline CDR1 and CDR2: LNHDA and SQIVND (reference sequence). V lost 9 bases and J lost 7; bases outside the gene matches: 12. CDR3: CASRMAGVGEQYF. The CDR3 DNA sequence: TGTGCCAGCCGAATGGCGGGAGTTGGGGAGCAGTACTTC.

The rearrangement joins TRBV5-6 to TRBJ1-2; no clear D. CDR3 length equals 16 residues. Deletions cut 7 bases from V and 1 base from J, with 20 bases between. Germline V gene data show CDR1 as SGHDT and CDR2 as YYEEEE. CDR3 bases: TGTGCCAGCCGATTAGAGGGAGGCAGGAGTAACTATGGCTACACCTTC. Translated: CASRLEGGRSNYGYTF.

This rearrangement joins TRBV28 to TRBJ2-7; TRBD2 matches at 7 bases. Trimming cost V 1 base and J 3 bases; bases outside gene matches: 6. The CDR3 runs 15 residues. The germline V gene encodes CDR1 MDHEN and CDR2 SYDVKM. CDR3 nucleotide sequence: TGTGCCAGCAGTTTATTAGGCGGGGGACTCTACGAGCAGTACTTC. Translation: CASSLLGGGLYEQYF.